The 24 T cell receptor beta chains listed next were all sequenced from one sample in a study of spatial heterogeneity in lung cancer. Each CDR3 protein is one row after TCRdb ran MiXCR on the 5' RACE reads. The table lists 25,000 to 30,000 distinct CDR3 sequences, about 6.3% of them singletons, with around 20% in the top ten. Time point in this sample: blood at routine non-recurrence follow-up after resection. Whole RNA came from tumor, nontumor lung or frozen PBMC and was sequenced without being sorted. Material: PBMCs, obtained at follow-up. The origin of the receptors is a male donor with early-stage non-small cell lung cancer.

In this sample, this clonotype turned up many times. The chain joins TRBV6-5 to TRBJ1-5; 9 bases match TRBD1. The germline gives CDR1 MNHEY, CDR2 SVGAGI. The CDR3 is made up of 16 amino acids. Trimming removed 8 bases from V and 0 bases from J; junction bases left unmatched: 8. CDR3 residues: CASGGQGGLSNQPQHF. Written as DNA, the CDR3 is TGTGCCAGCGGGGGACAGGGAGGCCTTAGCAATCAGCCCCAGCATTTT.

This clonotype was recorded many times. V usage is TRBV6-5 and J usage is TRBJ2-5, with TRBD2 matching 15 bases. Germline lookup yields CDR1 MNHEY and CDR2 SVGAGI. CDR3 length: 17 amino acids. The trim removed 2 bases at V and 7 bases at J, leaving 8 bases unmatched. As DNA, the CDR3 is TGTGCCAGCAGTTACGGGACTAGCGGGGGGTCCTCGGGGACCCAGTACTTC. It is translated as CASSYGTSGGSSGTQYF.

This clonotype was seen many times. This chain joins TRBV20-1 and TRBJ2-1; 9 nucleotides agree with TRBD1. In germline, CDR1 is DFQATT, CDR2 SNEGSKA (reference sequence). Unmatched junction bases numbered 7, after V lost 5 bases and J lost 5 bases. The CDR3 runs to 14 residues. The DNA of the CDR3 is TGCAGTGCTTCACGGGACAGGGTAAACAATGAGCAGTTCTTC. This sequence encodes CSASRDRVNNEQFF.

This clonotype was recorded many times. V is TRBV6-5 and J is TRBJ2-1, with D possibly being TRBD2 (5 bases). The V gene's germline CDR1 is MNHEY and CDR2 SVGAGI. CDR3 size: 16 residues. V lost 2 bases and J 0 bases, leaving 11 bases between the germline ends. CDR3 nucleotide sequence: TGTGCCAGCAGTTACGTGGTGGGGAGCTCCTACAATGAGCAGTTCTTC. Protein: CASSYVVGSSYNEQFF.

This clonotype was observed at least ten times. The chain recombines TRBV6-6 with TRBJ1-3; D unresolved. Germline-derived CDR1 and CDR2 are MNHNY and SVGAGI (reference sequence). Trimming left V 6 bases short and J 0 bases short, with 3 bases between. The CDR3 is 12 residues long. The CDR3 reads CASRASGNTIYF. CDR3 bases: TGTGCCAGCAGGGCCTCTGGAAACACCATATATTTT.

This clonotype was seen repeatedly, ten times or more. The chain is built from TRBV20-1 and TRBJ2-4, with 8 bases aligning to TRBD1. This CDR3 contains 14 residues. The germline CDR1 and CDR2 sequences are DFQATT and SNEGSKA (reference sequence). The V segment lost 3 bases and the J segment 0 bases; nucleotides outside the gene matches: 1. The CDR3 DNA sequence: TGCAGTGCTAGCAGGGGGCTAGCCAAAAACATTCAGTACTTC. The encoded protein is CSASRGLAKNIQYF.

There are many counts of this clonotype. The chain links TRBV11-3 to TRBJ2-4; TRBD1 agrees at 7 bases. The CDR3 consists of 17 residues. Germline V CDR1 and CDR2: SGHNT, YENEEA. J was trimmed by 1 base and V by 4 bases; bases with no gene match: 10. The CDR3 DNA sequence: TGTGCCAGCAGCTATAACAGGGGTTATTCGGCCAAAAACATTCAGTACTTC. Translating gives CASSYNRGYSAKNIQYF. The variable domain in full, completed from reference TRBV11-3 and TRBJ2-4, reads EAGVVQSPRYKIIEKKQPVAFWCNPISGHNTLYWYLQNLGQGPELLIRYENEEAVDDSQLPKDRFSAERLKGVDSTLKIQPAELGDSAVYLCASSYNRGYSAKNIQYFGAGTRLSVL.

This clonotype was seen more than once but under ten times. The chain has TRBV7-9 and TRBJ1-1; 7 bases are shared with TRBD1. Germline values: CDR1 SEHNR, CDR2 FQNEAQ (reference sequence). This CDR3 contains 15 residues. The V segment lost 5 bases and the J segment 6 bases; nucleotides outside the gene matches: 12. The CDR3 here is CASSPAPGGRSEAFF. CDR3 nucleotide sequence: TGTGCCAGCAGCCCGGCCCCAGGGGGAAGGTCTGAAGCTTTCTTT. Full variable domain (rest looked up from reference TRBV7-9 and TRBJ1-1): DTGVSQNPRHKITKRGQNVTFRCDPISEHNRLYWYRQTLGQGPEFLTYFQNEAQLEKSRLLSDRFSAERPKGSFSTLEIQRTEQGDSAMYLCASSPAPGGRSEAFFGQGTRLTVV.

J is TRBJ1-1 and V is TRBV20-1; TRBD1 is a possible D gene (6 bases). The germline V and J ends were trimmed by 8 bases and 5 bases, with 18 bases remaining between them. The germline gives CDR1 DFQATT, CDR2 SNEGSKA (reference sequence). There are 13 residues in the CDR3. The CDR3 coding sequence is TGCAGTACATCAGGGGAAGAAAGTACTGAAGCTTTCTTT. Its translation is CSTSGEESTEAFF.

This clonotype turned up a few times. The chain recombines TRBV27 with TRBJ1-2; D is uncertain. This CDR3 has 13 residues. V lost 2 bases and J 2 bases, leaving 6 bases between the germline ends. Germline lookup yields CDR1 MNHEY and CDR2 SMNVEV (reference sequence). The CDR3 nucleotides are TGTGCCAGCAGTTTAAGGGAGAACTATGGCTACACCTTC. This gives the protein CASSLRENYGYTF.

This clonotype was picked up many times. This chain uses TRBV15 with TRBJ2-7; D call uncertain. This CDR3 has 11 amino acids. The germline V and J ends were trimmed by 3 bases and 4 bases, with 4 bases remaining between them. The germline V gene has CDR1 LNHNV and CDR2 YYDKDF (reference sequence). Here the CDR3 reads CATSSSYEQYF. CDR3 coding DNA: TGTGCCACCAGCAGCTCGTACGAGCAGTACTTC.

This clonotype appeared many times. J is TRBJ2-4 and V is TRBV5-8, with D possibly being TRBD1 or TRBD2 (6 bases each). This CDR3 is built from 15 residues. The germline V gene encodes CDR1 SGHTS and CDR2 YDEGEE. Trimming shortened V by 2 bases and J by 0 bases, and 9 bases separated the two germline ends. CDR3 amino acids: CASSFRGEAKNIQYF. For the CDR3, the DNA is TGTGCCAGCAGCTTTAGGGGGGAAGCCAAAAACATTCAGTACTTC. Complete variable domain (other parts from reference TRBV5-8 and TRBJ2-4): EAGVTQSPTHLIKTRGQQATLRCSPISGHTSVYWYQQALGLGLQFLLWYDEGEERNRGNFPPRFSGRQFPNYSSELNVNALELEDSALYLCASSFRGEAKNIQYFGAGTRLSVL.

Ten or more counts support this clonotype. V usage is TRBV2 and J usage is TRBJ2-6; tentative D call: TRBD1 (5 bases). Trimming took 6 bases from V and 0 from J, leaving 9 bases between them. Germline CDR1 SNHLY, CDR2 FYNNEI. The CDR3 has 15 amino acids. The CDR3 nucleotides read TGTGCCAGCAGCAGGGATTCCTCTGGGGCCAACGTCCTGACTTTC. Protein: CASSRDSSGANVLTF.

The gene calls are TRBV5-5 and TRBJ2-1; 8 bases are shared with TRBD1. CDR1 SGHKS and CDR2 YYEKEE come from the germline V gene (reference sequence). CDR3 length: 14 residues. The J segment lost 8 bases and the V segment lost 2 bases, leaving 6 bases of the junction unmatched. This CDR3 is CASSFQGAGDEQFF. As DNA, the CDR3 is TGTGCCAGCAGCTTTCAGGGGGCCGGAGATGAGCAGTTCTTC.

The gene calls are TRBV6-2 or TRBV6-3 and TRBJ2-1; D not certain. The CDR3 consists of 14 residues. The germline V gene has CDR1 MNHEY and CDR2 SVGEGT. V was pared by 6 bases and J by 0 bases, with 9 bases between. CDR3 loop: CASRTPSSYNEQFF. Here the CDR3 DNA reads TGTGCCAGCAGGACGCCGAGCTCCTACAATGAGCAGTTCTTC.

Ten or more counts support this clonotype. The V gene is TRBV2, the J gene TRBJ1-5; D gene unclear. The germline V gene encodes CDR1 SNHLY and CDR2 FYNNEI. V gave up 6 bases and J gave up 5 bases, with 11 bases separating them. CDR3 size: 13 residues. CDR3 sequence: CASREPADQPQHF. CDR3 nucleotide sequence: TGTGCCAGCAGGGAACCCGCAGATCAGCCCCAGCATTTT. Full variable domain (rest looked up from reference TRBV2 and TRBJ1-5): EPEVTQTPSHQVTQMGQEVILRCVPISNHLYFYWYRQILGQKVEFLVSFYNNEISEKSEIFDDQFSVERPDGSNFTLKIRSTKLEDSAMYFCASREPADQPQHFGDGTRLSIL.

The chain has TRBV29-1 and TRBJ1-2; D gene unclear. Germline V CDR1 and CDR2: SQVTM, ANQGSEA. The CDR3 consists of 14 residues. With 8 bases removed from V and 5 bases from J, the gap between germline ends came to 21 bases. CDR3 sequence: CSTLRLGSGYGYTF. The CDR3 region has the DNA TGCAGCACACTTAGGCTAGGGTCGGGGTATGGCTACACCTTC.

This clonotype was seen many times. The rearrangement links TRBV12-5 to TRBJ2-1; D call uncertain. CDR1 is LGHNT, CDR2 FRNRAP, per germline. The germline V and J ends were trimmed by 1 base and 10 bases, with 11 bases remaining between them. The CDR3 loop spans 13 amino acids. The DNA of the CDR3 is TGTGCTAGTGGTTTGGATACCAAAGACGAGCAGTTCTTC. Encoded protein: CASGLDTKDEQFF.

This clonotype was recorded at least ten times. The chain is built from TRBV12-3 or TRBV12-4 and TRBJ1-5; no firm D call. This CDR3 region has 13 residues. V shed 5 bases and J shed 3 bases, with 8 bases lying between them. Written as DNA, the CDR3 is TGTGCCAGCAGTCTAACGTTCAATCAGCCCCAGCATTTT. Translation gives CASSLTFNQPQHF.

The rearrangement links TRBV6-1 to TRBJ2-7; 7 bases agree with TRBD2. The CDR3 has 11 amino acids. Germline V CDR1 and CDR2: MNHNS, SASEGT. The DNA of the CDR3 is TGTGCCAGCAGTAAAGCGGGGTACTCCTCCGTC. The encoded protein is CASSKAGYSSV.

This clonotype has ten or more counts. This rearrangement joins TRBV5-5 to TRBJ2-2; no clear D gene. V dropped 5 bases and J dropped 0 bases, with 8 bases sitting between them. The CDR3 has 14 amino acids. CDR1 and CDR2 from the germline V gene are SGHKS and YYEKEE (reference sequence). The CDR3 protein is CASRYETNTGELFF. The CDR3 DNA reads as TGTGCCAGCAGATATGAAACGAACACCGGGGAGCTGTTTTTT.

The rearrangement joins TRBV6-5 to TRBJ2-1; TRBD1 aligns across 7 bases. V shed 3 bases, J shed 4 bases, and the junction held 3 bases outside the gene matches. Germline V gene lookup returns CDR1 MNHEY and CDR2 SVGAGI. This CDR3 contains 14 residues. CDR3 protein: CASSYSTGYNEQFF. The CDR3 nucleotides are TGTGCCAGCAGTTATTCGACAGGGTACAATGAGCAGTTCTTC.

The chain uses TRBV10-3 and TRBJ2-1, with D maybe TRBD1 (6 bases). Trimming removed 7 bases from V and 4 bases from J, with 14 bases in between. The CDR3 spans 14 residues. The germline V gene has CDR1 ENHRY and CDR2 SYGVKD. DNA of the CDR3: TGTGCCATCACCGGGACACCCGAATACAATGAGCAGTTCTTC. Protein: CAITGTPEYNEQFF.

This clonotype has ten or more counts. This chain's CDR3 is CSARVPGTGSEKLFF. Written as DNA, the CDR3 is TGCAGTGCTAGAGTCCCCGGGACAGGTAGTGAAAAACTGTTTTTT. The chain employs TRBV20-1 and TRBJ1-4, with 8 bases aligning to TRBD1. V shed 1 base and J 7 bases; nucleotides not matched to a gene: 8. The CDR3 contains 15 residues. The V gene's germline CDR1 is DFQATT and CDR2 SNEGSKA (reference sequence).